These 11 T cell receptor beta chains came from one sample sequenced in a study of CD8 T cells in Susac syndrome. Random hexamers were used to reverse transcribe an amount of roughly 0.5 to 1 ug RNA. Each CDR3 protein gets one entry after TCRdb re-called the immunoSEQ multiplex PCR reads with MiXCR. The table records over 70,000 distinct CDR3 sequences, approximately 96% of them present only once. Sequencing was carried out using CD8+ T cells from PBMCs. The receptors shown here come from a human donor with Susac syndrome.

This rearrangement joins TRBV5-4 to TRBJ2-6; D possibly corresponds to TRBD1 (6 bases). The germline CDR1 and CDR2 sequences are SGHNT and YYREEE (reference sequence). The CDR3 totals 16 residues. V was pared by 3 bases and J by 0 bases, with 10 bases between. Written as DNA, the CDR3 is TGTGCCAGCAGCTCAGGACAGACCTCTGGGGCCAACGTCCTGACTTTC. It encodes CASSSGQTSGANVLTF.

The rearrangement links TRBV29-1 to TRBJ1-1; tentative D call: TRBD1 (6 bases). V shed 6 bases and J shed 4 bases, with 15 bases lying between them. CDR3 length: 13 residues. Germline V gene sequence: CDR1 SQVTM, CDR2 ANQGSEA. The CDR3 DNA is TGCAGCGTGGGGGCTGGCGAGGGCACTGAAGCTTTCTTT. It yields the protein CSVGAGEGTEAFF.

This clonotype was seen once. The chain recombines TRBV13 with TRBJ2-5; D unresolved. The CDR3 contains 14 residues. From germline, CDR1 is PRHDT and CDR2 FYEKMQ (reference sequence). Trimming shortened V by 5 bases and J by 1 base, and 11 bases separated the two germline ends. CDR3 protein: CASSHDGSQETQYF. In nucleotides, the CDR3 is TGTGCCAGCAGCCACGACGGATCCCAAGAGACCCAGTACTTC.

The V gene is TRBV11-2, the J gene TRBJ1-1, with D uncertain. Germline CDR1 and CDR2: SGHAT and FQNNGV. This CDR3 has 13 residues. Trimming took 5 bases from V and 7 from J, leaving 14 bases between them. The CDR3 DNA follows: TGTGCCAGCAGCACCCATGCCCGCGGTGAAGCTTTCTTT. As protein: CASSTHARGEAFF.

This clonotype occurred once. The genes are TRBV30 and TRBJ1-5, with D possibly matching TRBD1 (5 bases). Germline assignment: CDR1 GTSNPN and CDR2 SVGIG (reference sequence). This CDR3 spans 16 amino acids. The V gene lost 0 bases and the J gene lost 2 bases, with 14 bases spanning the gap. CDR3 loop: CAWSVARGAGNQPQHF. CDR3 DNA sequence: TGTGCCTGGAGTGTAGCGCGGGGCGCAGGCAATCAGCCCCAGCATTTT.

This sequence joins TRBV29-1 and TRBJ2-7; TRBD2 aligns across 7 bases. The CDR3 runs to 14 residues. J gave up 7 bases and V 3 bases, and 12 bases lay outside the gene matches. The germline gives CDR1 SQVTM, CDR2 ANQGSEA. CDR3 DNA: TGCAGCGTTGATAGAAGTAGCTCCGGGAGGGAGCAGTACTTC. It yields the protein CSVDRSSSGREQYF.

For the CDR3, the DNA is TGTGCCAGCAGCTCCGGGACAGGCTATAATTCACCCCTCCACTTT. Translated, it gives CASSSGTGYNSPLHF. This chain uses TRBV7-2 with TRBJ1-6, with TRBD1 matching 8 bases. The ends lost 4 bases at V and 3 bases at J; junction bases unmatched: 2. This CDR3 contains 15 residues. Germline lookup yields CDR1 SGHTA and CDR2 FQGNSA.

J is TRBJ1-5 and V is TRBV28, with no clear D. Germline assignment: CDR1 MDHEN and CDR2 SYDVKM. This CDR3 contains 15 residues. V was shortened by 3 bases and J by 7 bases, with 16 bases between the two germline ends. The chain's CDR3 is CASSLLRVSRQPQHF. Written as DNA, the CDR3 is TGTGCCAGCAGTTTGCTTCGCGTCTCCAGGCAGCCCCAGCATTTT.

The rearrangement joins TRBV18 to TRBJ1-4; possible D gene TRBD1, 6 bases. The CDR3 length is 13 residues. The germline CDR1 and CDR2 sequences are KGHSH and LQKENI. Trimming removed 8 bases from V and 8 bases from J, with 15 bases in between. DNA for the CDR3: TGTGCCAGCGCACAGGGAGTGGGGGAAAAACTGTTTTTT. It translates to CASAQGVGEKLFF.

This clonotype was recorded once. The chain recombines TRBV30 with TRBJ1-5; 8 bases are shared with TRBD1. The CDR3 totals 16 residues. The germline V gene encodes CDR1 GTSNPN and CDR2 SVGIG (reference sequence). With 1 base clipped from V and 2 bases from J, the junction kept 7 bases outside the gene matches. Here the CDR3 reads CAWSDRGWMGNQPQHF. The DNA of the CDR3 is TGTGCCTGGAGTGACAGGGGGTGGATGGGCAATCAGCCCCAGCATTTT.

The gene calls are TRBV7-2 and TRBJ2-5, with D uncertain. From germline, CDR1 is SGHTA and CDR2 FQGNSA. V was cut by 5 bases and J by 9 bases, with 19 bases left in between. This CDR3 is 14 amino acids long. The CDR3 spells CASSPPPITGAQYF. CDR3 coding DNA: TGTGCCAGCAGCCCGCCCCCTATAACTGGGGCCCAGTACTTC. Full variable domain (remainder filled in from reference TRBV7-2 and TRBJ2-5): GAGVSQSPSNKVTEKGKDVELRCDPISGHTALYWYRQSLGQGLEFLIYFQGNSAPDKSGLPSDRFSAERTGGSVSTLTIQRTQQEDSAVYLCASSPPPITGAQYFGPGTRLLVL.